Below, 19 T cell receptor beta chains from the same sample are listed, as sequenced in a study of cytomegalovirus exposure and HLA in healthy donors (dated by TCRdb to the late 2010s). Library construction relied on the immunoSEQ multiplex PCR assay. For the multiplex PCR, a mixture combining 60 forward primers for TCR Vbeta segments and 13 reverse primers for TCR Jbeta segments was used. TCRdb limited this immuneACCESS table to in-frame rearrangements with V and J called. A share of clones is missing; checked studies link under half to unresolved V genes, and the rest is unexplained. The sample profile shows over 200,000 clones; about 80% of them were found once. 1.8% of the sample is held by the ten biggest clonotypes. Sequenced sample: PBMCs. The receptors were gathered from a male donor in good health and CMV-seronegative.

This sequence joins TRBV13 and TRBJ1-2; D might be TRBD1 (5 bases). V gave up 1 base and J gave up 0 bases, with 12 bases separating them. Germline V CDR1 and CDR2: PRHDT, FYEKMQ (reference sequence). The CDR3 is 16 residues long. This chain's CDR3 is CASSLVGAGSNYGYTF. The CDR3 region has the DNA TGTGCCAGCAGCTTAGTTGGGGCAGGGTCTAACTATGGCTACACCTTC.

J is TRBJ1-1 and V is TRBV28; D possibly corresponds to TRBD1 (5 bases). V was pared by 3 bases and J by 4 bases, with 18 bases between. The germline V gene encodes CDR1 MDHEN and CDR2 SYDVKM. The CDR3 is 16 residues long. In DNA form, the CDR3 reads TGTGCCAGCAGTTTGGGATCCGAAGCCGGGGGCACTGAAGCTTTCTTT. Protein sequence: CASSLGSEAGGTEAFF.

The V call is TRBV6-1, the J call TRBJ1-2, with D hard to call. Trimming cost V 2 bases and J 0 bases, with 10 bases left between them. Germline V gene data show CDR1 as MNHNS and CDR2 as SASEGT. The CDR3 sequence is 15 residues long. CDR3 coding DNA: TGTGCCAGCAGTGAAATCGTCAGTACTAACTATGGCTACACCTTC. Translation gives CASSEIVSTNYGYTF.

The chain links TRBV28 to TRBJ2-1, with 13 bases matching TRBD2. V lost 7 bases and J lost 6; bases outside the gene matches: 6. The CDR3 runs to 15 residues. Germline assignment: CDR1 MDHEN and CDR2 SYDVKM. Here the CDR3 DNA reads TGTGCCAGCAATCGGGGACTAGCGGGGTCCAATGAGCAGTTCTTC. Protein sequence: CASNRGLAGSNEQFF. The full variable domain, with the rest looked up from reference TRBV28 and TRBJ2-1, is DVKVTQSSRYLVKRTGEKVFLECVQDMDHENMFWYRQDPGLGLRLIYFSYDVKMKEKGDIPEGYSVSREKKERFSLILESASTNQTSMYLCASNRGLAGSNEQFFGPGTRLTVL.

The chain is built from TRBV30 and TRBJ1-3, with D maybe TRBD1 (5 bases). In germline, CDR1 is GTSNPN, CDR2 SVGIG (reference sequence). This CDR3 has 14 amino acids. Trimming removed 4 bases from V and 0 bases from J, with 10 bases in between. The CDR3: CAWKPGNSGNTIYF. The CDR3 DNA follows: TGTGCCTGGAAACCAGGGAACTCTGGAAACACCATATATTTT.

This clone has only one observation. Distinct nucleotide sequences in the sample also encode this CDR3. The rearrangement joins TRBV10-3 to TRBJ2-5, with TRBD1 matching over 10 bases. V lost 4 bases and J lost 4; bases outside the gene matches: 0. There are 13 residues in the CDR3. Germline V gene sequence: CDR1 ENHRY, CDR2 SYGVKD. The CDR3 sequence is CAISGDRGETQYF. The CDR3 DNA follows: TGTGCCATCAGTGGGGACAGGGGAGAGACCCAGTACTTC.

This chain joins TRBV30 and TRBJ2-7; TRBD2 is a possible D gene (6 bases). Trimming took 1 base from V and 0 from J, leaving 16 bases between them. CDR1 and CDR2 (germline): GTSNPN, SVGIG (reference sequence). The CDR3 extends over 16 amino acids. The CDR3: CAWSAPRAGGSYEQYF. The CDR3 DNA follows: TGTGCCTGGAGTGCCCCTCGAGCGGGTGGCTCCTACGAGCAGTACTTC. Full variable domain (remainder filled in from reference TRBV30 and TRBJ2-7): SQTIHQWPATLVQPVGSPLSLECTVEGTSNPNLYWYRQAAGRGLQLLFYSVGIGQISSEVPQNLSASRPQDRQFILSSKKLLLSDSGFYLCAWSAPRAGGSYEQYFGPGTRLTVT.

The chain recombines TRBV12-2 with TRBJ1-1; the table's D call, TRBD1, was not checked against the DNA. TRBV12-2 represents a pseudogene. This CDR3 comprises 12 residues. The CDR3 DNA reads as TGTGCAAGTCGCCCGGGAGACAGGGCGGCTTTCTTT. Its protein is CASRPGDRAAFF.

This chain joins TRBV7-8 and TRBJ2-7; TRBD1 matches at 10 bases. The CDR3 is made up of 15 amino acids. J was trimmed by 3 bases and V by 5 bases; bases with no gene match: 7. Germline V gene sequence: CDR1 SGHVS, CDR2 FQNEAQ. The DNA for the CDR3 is TGTGCCAGCAGCGCGGGACAGGGGCCTTACTACGAGCAGTACTTC. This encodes CASSAGQGPYYEQYF.

CDR3 sequence: CASSSTTNSVNTEAFF. The CDR3 nucleotides are TGTGCCAGCAGTTCAACCACCAATAGCGTGAACACTGAAGCTTTCTTT. The chain employs TRBV28 and TRBJ1-1; D is ambiguous. Germline V CDR1 and CDR2: MDHEN, SYDVKM. The CDR3 is 16 residues long. V dropped 4 bases and J dropped 0 bases, with 15 bases sitting between them. The variable domain in full, completed from reference TRBV28 and TRBJ1-1, reads DVKVTQSSRYLVKRTGEKVFLECVQDMDHENMFWYRQDPGLGLRLIYFSYDVKMKEKGDIPEGYSVSREKKERFSLILESASTNQTSMYLCASSSTTNSVNTEAFFGQGTRLTVV.

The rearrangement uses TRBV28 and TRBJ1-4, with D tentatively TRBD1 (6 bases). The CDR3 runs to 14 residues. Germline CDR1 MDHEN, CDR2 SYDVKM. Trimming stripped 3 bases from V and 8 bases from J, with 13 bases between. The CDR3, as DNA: TGTGCCAGCAGTTTGAGGGGGGGTGGAGAAAAACTGTTTTTT. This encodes CASSLRGGGEKLFF.

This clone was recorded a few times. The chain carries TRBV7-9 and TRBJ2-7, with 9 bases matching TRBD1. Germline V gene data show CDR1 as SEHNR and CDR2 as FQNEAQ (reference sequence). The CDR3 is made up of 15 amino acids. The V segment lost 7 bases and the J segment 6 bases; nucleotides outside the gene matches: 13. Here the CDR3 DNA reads TGTGCCAGCACCCCTAGTGGGGGACAGGGACCCGAGCAGTACTTC. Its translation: CASTPSGGQGPEQYF.

In DNA, the CDR3 is TGCGCCAGCAGCCAAGCTGCGGGTTACGAGCAGTACTTC. Translated: CASSQAAGYEQYF. The chain uses TRBV4-3 and TRBJ2-7; D might be TRBD2 (5 bases). This CDR3 is 13 amino acids long. Germline lookup yields CDR1 LGHNA and CDR2 YSLEER. Trimming left V 1 base short and J 4 bases short, with 8 bases between.

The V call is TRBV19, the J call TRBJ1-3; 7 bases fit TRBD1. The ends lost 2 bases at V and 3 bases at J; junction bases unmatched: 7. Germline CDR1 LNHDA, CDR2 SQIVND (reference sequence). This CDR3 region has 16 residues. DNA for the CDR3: TGTGCCAGTAGTATATTCCCCGACAGGGTTGGAAACACCATATATTTT. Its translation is CASSIFPDRVGNTIYF.

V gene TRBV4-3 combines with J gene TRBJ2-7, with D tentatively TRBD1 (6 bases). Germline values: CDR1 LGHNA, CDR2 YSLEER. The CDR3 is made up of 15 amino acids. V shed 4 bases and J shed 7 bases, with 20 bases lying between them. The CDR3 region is CASSREPGTTGEQYF. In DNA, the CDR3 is TGCGCCAGCAGCCGAGAGCCGGGGACAACGGGGGAGCAGTACTTC.

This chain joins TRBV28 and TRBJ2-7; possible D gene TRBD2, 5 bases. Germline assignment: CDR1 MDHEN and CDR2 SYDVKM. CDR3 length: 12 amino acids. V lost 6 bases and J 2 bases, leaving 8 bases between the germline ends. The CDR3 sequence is CASSGGPYEQYF. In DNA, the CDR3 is TGTGCCAGCAGCGGAGGACCCTACGAGCAGTACTTC.

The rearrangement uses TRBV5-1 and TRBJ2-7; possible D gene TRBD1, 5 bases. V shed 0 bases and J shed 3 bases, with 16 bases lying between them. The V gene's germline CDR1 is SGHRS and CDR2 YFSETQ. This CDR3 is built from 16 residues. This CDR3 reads CASSLVPDIQIYEQYF. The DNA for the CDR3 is TGCGCCAGCAGCTTGGTTCCGGACATCCAGATCTACGAGCAGTACTTC.

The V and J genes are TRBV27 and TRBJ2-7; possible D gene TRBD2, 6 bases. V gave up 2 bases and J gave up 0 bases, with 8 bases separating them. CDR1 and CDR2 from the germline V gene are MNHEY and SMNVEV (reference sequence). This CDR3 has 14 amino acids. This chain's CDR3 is CASSLIAASYEQYF. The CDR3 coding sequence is TGTGCCAGCAGTTTAATAGCGGCCTCCTACGAGCAGTACTTC.

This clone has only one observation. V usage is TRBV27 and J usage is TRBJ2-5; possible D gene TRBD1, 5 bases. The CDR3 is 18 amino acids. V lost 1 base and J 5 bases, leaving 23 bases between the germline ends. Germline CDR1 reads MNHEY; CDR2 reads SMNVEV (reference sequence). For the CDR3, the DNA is TGTGCCAGCAGTTTATTAGGGTCGAAAGGGGTGACGCAGGAGACCCAGTACTTC. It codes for CASSLLGSKGVTQETQYF.